This TCR beta chain was recovered during a study of cytomegalovirus exposure and HLA in healthy donors (dated by TCRdb to about 2017). At the level of the whole study: According to a later analysis, one platform produced both the approximately 110 validation repertoires and the 670 or so repertoires of the first cohort. The study aimed to test whether signatures of past pathogen exposure could be identified by cataloging public T cell receptors. Besides the first cohort of 500 to 700 subjects, a separate validation cohort made up of over 100 different subjects was used. The study combined high-throughput TCR immunosequencing, statistical association of individual TCRs with disease status, and machine learning to predict cytomegalovirus infection status. Paper-wide results and their limitations: A later analysis found that TCRs clustered in the first cohort also tended to co-occur in the 120 validation repertoires, with 94% of cluster scores above 0. The authors suggested that the approach could potentially be extended to other disease states and immunological phenotypes. Three of the identified cytomegalovirus-associated TCR beta chains were confirmed in vitro to be specific for cytomegalovirus antigens. Most TCR sequences were observed very rarely across donors, whereas some public TCRs were present in many individuals. All 110 or so repertoires were used to score co-occurrence in the validation cohort in a later analysis, because that analysis had no HLA typing for the cohort. The classifier was reported to diagnose cytomegalovirus status with high specificity and sensitivity in both the original and validation cohorts. In the study, some 160 TCR beta chains were listed as associated with cytomegalovirus.

Worth noting for this clone: There is no known antigen for this receptor. No per-base quality is available; no much larger clone lies one base away.

The library relied on the immunoSEQ multiplex PCR assay. The original methods were these. To diagnose cytomegalovirus status from the catalog of TCR beta chain sequences, a statistical classification framework was built. The table was pulled from immuneACCESS by TCRdb, which kept in-frame rearrangements only. Such tables lose some clones; where checked, under half of the loss comes from unresolved V genes, and the rest has no known cause. D and trimming were read from the DNA, whereas the V and J calls and clone size are those reported in that table. The sample table shows roughly 140,000 clones, and 80% to 90% are seen once. The top ten clones comprise around 8% of the sample. CDR1 and CDR2 are read off the germline V gene (reference sequence) as LNHDA and SQIVND. Its CDR3 holds 14 amino acids, cysteine through phenylalanine. The entry retains the CDR3 DNA only, 42 bases that are in frame from base 1. The junction shows trimming of 6 bases on V and 2 bases on J, plus 11 bases between the germline ends.

Donors formed part of the validation cohort, which comprised about 130 subjects and was distinct from the first cohort of under 850 subjects. The receptor comes from a woman between 18 and 29 years old in good health and CMV-seropositive. What was sequenced was PBMCs. The chain uses TRBV19 and TRBJ1-5; the D gene is perhaps TRBD1, on 6 matching bases. The CDR3 region reads CASRPGGGNQPQHF. The DNA reads TGTGCCAGTAGACCGGGGGGCGGCAATCAGCCCCAGCATTTT.